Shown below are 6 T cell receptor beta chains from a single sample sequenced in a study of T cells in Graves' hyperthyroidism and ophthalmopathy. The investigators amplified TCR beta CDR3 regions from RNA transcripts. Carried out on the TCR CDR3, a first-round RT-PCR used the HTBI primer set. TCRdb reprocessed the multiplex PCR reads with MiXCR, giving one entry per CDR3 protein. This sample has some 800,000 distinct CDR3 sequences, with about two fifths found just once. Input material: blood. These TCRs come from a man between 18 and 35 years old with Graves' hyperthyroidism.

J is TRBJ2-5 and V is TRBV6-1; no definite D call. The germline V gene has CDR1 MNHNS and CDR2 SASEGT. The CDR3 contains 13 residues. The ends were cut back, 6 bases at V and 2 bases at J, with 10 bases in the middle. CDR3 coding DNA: TGTGCCAGCAGCCCTCCCATTCAAGAGACCCAGTACTTC. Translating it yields CASSPPIQETQYF.

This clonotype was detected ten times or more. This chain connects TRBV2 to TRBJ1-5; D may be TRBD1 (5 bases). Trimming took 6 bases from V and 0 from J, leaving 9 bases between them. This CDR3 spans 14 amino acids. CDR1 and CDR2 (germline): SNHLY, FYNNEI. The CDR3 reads CASRGGLSNQPQHF. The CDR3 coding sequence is TGTGCCAGCAGGGGGGGACTTAGCAATCAGCCCCAGCATTTT. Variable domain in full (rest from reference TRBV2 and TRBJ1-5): EPEVTQTPSHQVTQMGQEVILRCVPISNHLYFYWYRQILGQKVEFLVSFYNNEISEKSEIFDDQFSVERPDGSNFTLKIRSTKLEDSAMYFCASRGGLSNQPQHFGDGTRLSIL.

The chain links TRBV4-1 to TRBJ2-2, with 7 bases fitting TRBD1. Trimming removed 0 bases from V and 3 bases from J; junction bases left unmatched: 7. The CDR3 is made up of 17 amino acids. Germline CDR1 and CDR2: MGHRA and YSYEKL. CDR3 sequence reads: CASSQDATGVDTGELFF. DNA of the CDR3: TGCGCCAGCAGCCAAGACGCTACAGGGGTGGACACCGGGGAGCTGTTTTTT.

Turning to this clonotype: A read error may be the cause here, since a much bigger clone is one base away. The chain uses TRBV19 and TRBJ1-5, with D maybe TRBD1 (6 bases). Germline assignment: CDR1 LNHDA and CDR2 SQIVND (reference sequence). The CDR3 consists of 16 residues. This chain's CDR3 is CAGSPLAGGTNQPQHF. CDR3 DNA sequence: TGTGCCGGTAGTCCTCTCGCAGGCGGGACAAATCAGCCCCAGCATTTT.

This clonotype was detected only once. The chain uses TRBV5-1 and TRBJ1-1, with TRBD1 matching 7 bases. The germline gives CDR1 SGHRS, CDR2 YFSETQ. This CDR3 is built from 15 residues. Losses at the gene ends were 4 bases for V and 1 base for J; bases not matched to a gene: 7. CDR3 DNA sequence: TGCGCCAGCAGCACTGGACAGGATTCGAACACTGAAGCTTTCTTT. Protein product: CASSTGQDSNTEAFF.

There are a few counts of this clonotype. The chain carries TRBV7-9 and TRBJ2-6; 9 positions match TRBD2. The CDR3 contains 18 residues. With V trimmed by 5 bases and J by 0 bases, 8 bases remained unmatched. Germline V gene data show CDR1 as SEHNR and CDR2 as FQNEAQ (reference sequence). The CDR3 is CASSPTSGKASGANVLTF. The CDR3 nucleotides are TGTGCCAGCAGCCCGACTAGCGGTAAAGCCTCTGGGGCCAACGTCCTGACTTTC. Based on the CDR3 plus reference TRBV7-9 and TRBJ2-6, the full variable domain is DTGVSQNPRHKITKRGQNVTFRCDPISEHNRLYWYRQTLGQGPEFLTYFQNEAQLEKSRLLSDRFSAERPKGSFSTLEIQRTEQGDSAMYLCASSPTSGKASGANVLTFGAGSRLTVL.